The clone carrying this TCR beta chain has a handful of counts. The sample comes from a study of blood T cell repertoires in COVID-19. In the authors' workflow: For nucleated cells, counts were estimated from reference gene primer amplification. Sequencing used immunoSEQ multiplex PCR; TCRdb keeps in-frame clones, though not all of them. The V and J calls and clone size were taken over from that table, and D and trimming were inferred from the DNA. The table shows about 90,000 clones, with about 84% occurring only once. Germline values: CDR1 MGHRA, CDR2 YSYEKL. The J segment lost 8 bases and the V segment lost 1 base, leaving 15 bases of the junction unmatched. The CDR3 is 17 amino acids.

The chain couples TRBV4-1 to TRBJ1-1, with 8 bases fitting TRBD1. The source is an elderly man with active or convalescent COVID-19. The specimen sequenced was peripheral blood. The CDR3 DNA follows: TGCGCCAGCAGCCAAGTCAGGGCGGGCAGGGGGCCGATGGAAGCTTTCTTT. Its translation: CASSQVRAGRGPMEAFF.